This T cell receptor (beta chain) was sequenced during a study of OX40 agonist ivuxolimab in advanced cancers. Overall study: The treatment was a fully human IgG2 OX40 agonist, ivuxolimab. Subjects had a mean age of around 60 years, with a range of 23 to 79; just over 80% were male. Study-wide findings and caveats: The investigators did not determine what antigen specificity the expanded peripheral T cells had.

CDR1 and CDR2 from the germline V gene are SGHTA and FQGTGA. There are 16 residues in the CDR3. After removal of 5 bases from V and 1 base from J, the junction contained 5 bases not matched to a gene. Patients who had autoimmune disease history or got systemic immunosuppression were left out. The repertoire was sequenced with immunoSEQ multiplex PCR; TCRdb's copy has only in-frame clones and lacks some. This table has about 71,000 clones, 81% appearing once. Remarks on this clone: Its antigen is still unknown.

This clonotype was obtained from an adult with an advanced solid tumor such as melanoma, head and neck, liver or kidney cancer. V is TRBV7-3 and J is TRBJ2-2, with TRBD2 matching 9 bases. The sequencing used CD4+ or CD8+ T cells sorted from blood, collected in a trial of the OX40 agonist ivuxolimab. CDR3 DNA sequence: TGTGCCAGCAGCCGCCCGACTAGCGGGAACACCGGGGAGCTGTTTTTT. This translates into CASSRPTSGNTGELFF.